This TCR beta chain was sequenced for a study of PD-1 blockade in classical Hodgkin lymphoma. Study summary: Every 2 weeks, patients had 3 mg/kg nivolumab intravenously.

Worth noting for this clone: As yet, its antigen is unknown.

Time point indicated: cycle 4 day 1 (C4D1), after less than 7 weeks of nivolumab. Each patient relapsed following autologous stem cell transplantation, and prior brentuximab vedotin exposure differed. V lost 3 bases to trimming and J lost 8 bases; unmatched junction nucleotides: 9. Germline lookup yields CDR1 MDHEN and CDR2 SYDVKM. This CDR3 comprises 15 residues. Sequencing was performed with immunoSEQ multiplex PCR; in TCRdb, only in-frame clones are kept and a portion is missing. The table shows approximately 19,000 clones, with around 76% occurring only once. Findings of the study overall: Why repertoires differed is undefined; disease activity or prior therapy possibly contributed. Reports indicated that newly diagnosed patients had lower baseline TCR diversity than healthy donors did.

Source: peripheral blood mononuclear cells (PBMCs), taken before the fourth cycle of nivolumab. The chain carries TRBV28 and TRBJ1-2; 10 bases agree with TRBD1. The clonotype originates from a human donor with classical Hodgkin lymphoma. The CDR3 loop is CASSFGDRGRWGYTF. The CDR3 nucleotides are TGTGCCAGCAGTTTCGGGGACAGGGGAAGATGGGGCTACACCTTC.